The 7 T cell receptor beta chains in this list originate from one sample, sequenced in a study of beta chain features in type 1 diabetes. The authors reverse transcribed all of the isolated RNA, so sequencing captured expressed TCRB transcripts. Assay: immunoSEQ multiplex PCR; the TCRdb copy retains only in-frame clones and omits some. The sample shows fewer than 650,000 clones, 15% to 19% of them seen only once. Sample: naive CD4+ T cells from blood. The source is a man younger than 35 in good health.

This clone came up a few times. The chain uses TRBV7-9 and TRBJ1-5; 7 nucleotides align to TRBD1. Losses at the gene ends were 1 base for V and 2 bases for J; bases not matched to a gene: 8. Germline assignment: CDR1 SEHNR and CDR2 FQNEAQ (reference sequence). This CDR3 contains 17 residues. The CDR3 region has the DNA TGTGCCAGCAGCTTAGGCCCCGACAGGGAGCGCAATCAGCCCCAGCATTTT. It translates to CASSLGPDRERNQPQHF.

V is TRBV7-6 and J is TRBJ1-5; D gene uncertain. With 1 base removed from V and 0 bases from J, the gap between germline ends came to 7 bases. CDR3 length: 15 residues. Germline CDR1 and CDR2: SGHVS and FNYEAQ. The chain's CDR3 is CASSLEAYSNQPQHF. The CDR3 DNA sequence: TGTGCCAGCAGCTTAGAGGCGTATAGCAATCAGCCCCAGCATTTT.

This rearrangement joins TRBV7-2 to TRBJ2-2; 7 bases align to TRBD1. CDR1 is SGHTA and CDR2 is FQGNSA in the germline V gene. The CDR3 runs 15 residues. Losses at the gene ends were 1 base for V and 4 bases for J; bases not matched to a gene: 3. CDR3 in amino acids: CASSLGQGTTGELFF. Here the CDR3 DNA reads TGTGCCAGCAGCTTAGGACAGGGTACCACCGGGGAGCTGTTTTTT.

At least ten counts were recorded for this clone. V and J are TRBV14 and TRBJ2-3; perhaps TRBD2 as D (6 bases). The germline V and J ends were trimmed by 5 bases and 4 bases, with 10 bases remaining between them. The CDR3 contains 13 residues. Looked up from germline, CDR1 is SGHDN and CDR2 is FVKESK. Here the CDR3 DNA reads TGTGCCAGCAGCACTGGGGAGGCAGATACGCAGTATTTT. Protein: CASSTGEADTQYF. The full variable domain, with the rest looked up from reference TRBV14 and TRBJ2-3, is EAGVTQFPSHSVIEKGQTVTLRCDPISGHDNLYWYRRVMGKEIKFLLHFVKESKQDESGMPNNRFLAERTGGTYSTLKVQPAELEDSGVYFCASSTGEADTQYFGPGTRLTVL.

The rearrangement links TRBV4-1 to TRBJ2-1; possibly TRBD1 or TRBD2 for D (8 bases each). The CDR3 totals 17 residues. Germline CDR1 reads MGHRA; CDR2 reads YSYEKL. V shed 0 bases and J shed 9 bases, with 21 bases lying between them. The chain's CDR3 is CASSQDQGAGGRSEQFF. The CDR3 coding sequence is TGCGCCAGCAGCCAAGATCAGGGGGCGGGAGGTAGGAGTGAGCAGTTCTTC.

This clone was seen only a few times. The chain combines TRBV7-9 with TRBJ2-3; D is undetermined. Germline loops: CDR1 SEHNR, CDR2 FQNEAQ (reference sequence). V lost 5 bases to trimming and J lost 2 bases, with 14 bases between them. CDR3 size: 15 residues. CDR3 sequence (DNA): TGTGCCAGCAGCCGCCCTCCTCAGCCCACAGATACGCAGTATTTT. This translates into CASSRPPQPTDTQYF.

Concerning this clone itself: The same CDR3 can be traced to other DNA sequences in this sample. The CDR3 nucleotides are TGCGCCAGCAGCCTGGACAGGGGCGAAGGTGGCTACACCTTC. This encodes CASSLDRGEGGYTF. The chain has TRBV5-1 and TRBJ1-2, with TRBD1 matching 9 bases. Germline-derived CDR1 and CDR2 are SGHRS and YFSETQ. V lost 4 bases and J lost 7; bases outside the gene matches: 8. The CDR3 is 14 amino acids.